The 10 T cell receptor beta chains below come from one sample, sequenced in a study of T cells after yellow fever vaccination (dated by TCRdb to the late 2010s). Preparation of the library involved 5' RACE. Sequenced on an Illumina HiSeq 2500. The raw public reads went through TCRdb reprocessing: fastp at Q25, MiXCR clone calling, in-frame beta chains kept. A single entry per CDR3 protein holds the most common genes and DNA from its merged rows. For this sample the table gives roughly 520,000 distinct CDR3 sequences, of which 21% were detected only once. The leading ten clones occupy roughly a sixth of the sample. According to the study, the label for this sample's treatment or condition signals: live attenuated yellow fever vaccine strain. The sequenced sample was PBMCs, obtained 21 days after the first yellow fever vaccination. Receptor source: a man aged 18 to 30 who received the YFV17D yellow fever vaccine.

This clonotype turned up a few times. The genes are TRBV28 and TRBJ2-1; D ambiguous. Germline CDR1 MDHEN, CDR2 SYDVKM. The CDR3 loop spans 16 amino acids. Trimming shortened V by 8 bases and J by 2 bases, and 19 bases separated the two germline ends. Written as DNA, the CDR3 is TGTGCCAGCGCAACGATATTAGCATCCCCCTACAATGAGCAGTTCTTC. Encoded protein: CASATILASPYNEQFF.

V usage is TRBV27 and J usage is TRBJ2-1; D is unclear. This CDR3 region has 12 residues. The V and J ends lost 4 bases and 5 bases respectively, with 6 bases between them. Germline values: CDR1 MNHEY, CDR2 SMNVEV (reference sequence). The CDR3 sequence is CASSSNHNEQFF. CDR3 DNA sequence: TGTGCCAGCAGTTCGAACCACAATGAGCAGTTCTTC.

This clonotype came up a few times. The chain carries TRBV6-1 and TRBJ1-4; 10 bases map to TRBD1. The junction had 4 bases not matched to a gene; V was cut back by 6 bases and J by 0 bases. Germline lookup yields CDR1 MNHNS and CDR2 SASEGT. This CDR3 contains 16 residues. The CDR3 region is CASRKDRGTTNEKLFF. CDR3 bases: TGTGCCAGCAGGAAGGACAGGGGGACAACTAATGAAAAACTGTTTTTT.

This clonotype was recorded a few times. The rearrangement links TRBV7-6 to TRBJ2-7; perhaps TRBD2 as D (6 bases). Trimming removed 5 bases from V and 2 bases from J, with 19 bases in between. The CDR3 has 16 residues. CDR1 and CDR2 (germline): SGHVS, FNYEAQ. DNA for the CDR3: TGTGCCAGCAGCCAAGGGGCGGTGGGGGAGGCCTACGAGCAGTACTTC. It yields the protein CASSQGAVGEAYEQYF.

This clonotype turned up a few times. The chain uses TRBV28 and TRBJ2-7; 8 bases agree with TRBD1. The CDR3 is made up of 14 amino acids. Germline-derived CDR1 and CDR2 are MDHEN and SYDVKM. Trimming at V came to 4 bases and at J to 6 bases, leaving 8 bases not matched to a gene. The CDR3 coding sequence is TGTGCCAGCAGTTCCGGACAGGGTCGAGGCGAGCAGTACGTC. This translates into CASSSGQGRGEQYV.

This clonotype was counted a few times. The J gene is TRBJ1-1, the V gene TRBV10-3; D call uncertain. Germline loops: CDR1 ENHRY, CDR2 SYGVKD. V was trimmed by 0 bases and J by 5 bases, leaving 7 bases between them. The CDR3 is made up of 13 amino acids. In nucleotides, the CDR3 is TGTGCCATCAGTGAGTCCGCGGTTACTGAAGCTTTCTTT. This codes for CAISESAVTEAFF.

This rearrangement joins TRBV2 to TRBJ1-5; D is undetermined. The CDR3 is 15 amino acids. CDR1 SNHLY and CDR2 FYNNEI come from the germline V gene. The V gene lost 3 bases and the J gene lost 4 bases, with 13 bases spanning the gap. CDR3 region: CASSERAGTNQPQHF. As DNA, the CDR3 is TGTGCCAGCAGTGAGAGGGCCGGCACGAATCAGCCCCAGCATTTT.

The chain carries TRBV20-1 and TRBJ1-2; a possible D gene is TRBD1 (5 bases). V lost 5 bases to trimming and J lost 8 bases, with 21 bases between them. Germline CDR1 is DFQATT and CDR2 is SNEGSKA (reference sequence). The CDR3 is 14 amino acids. The DNA for the CDR3 is TGCAGTGCTCCAGGAGGGTGGTCGGGGGTAGGCTACACCTTC. Translating gives CSAPGGWSGVGYTF.

This clonotype came up many times. J is TRBJ2-5 and V is TRBV12-3 or TRBV12-4; 7 bases map to TRBD2. V was clipped by 7 bases and J by 7 bases; unmatched bases: 12. CDR3 length: 14 amino acids. The CDR3 here is CASTLGAGEGTQYF. In DNA, the CDR3 is TGTGCCAGCACCCTTGGGGCGGGGGAGGGGACCCAGTACTTC.

This clonotype was picked up a small number of times. The chain recombines TRBV10-3 with TRBJ2-7, with D perhaps TRBD2 (5 bases). This CDR3 region has 13 residues. V lost 4 bases to trimming and J lost 3 bases, with 10 bases between them. The germline CDR1 and CDR2 sequences are ENHRY and SYGVKD. The CDR3 sequence: CAISGETNYEQYV. In DNA, the CDR3 is TGTGCCATCAGTGGGGAGACTAACTACGAGCAGTACGTC.